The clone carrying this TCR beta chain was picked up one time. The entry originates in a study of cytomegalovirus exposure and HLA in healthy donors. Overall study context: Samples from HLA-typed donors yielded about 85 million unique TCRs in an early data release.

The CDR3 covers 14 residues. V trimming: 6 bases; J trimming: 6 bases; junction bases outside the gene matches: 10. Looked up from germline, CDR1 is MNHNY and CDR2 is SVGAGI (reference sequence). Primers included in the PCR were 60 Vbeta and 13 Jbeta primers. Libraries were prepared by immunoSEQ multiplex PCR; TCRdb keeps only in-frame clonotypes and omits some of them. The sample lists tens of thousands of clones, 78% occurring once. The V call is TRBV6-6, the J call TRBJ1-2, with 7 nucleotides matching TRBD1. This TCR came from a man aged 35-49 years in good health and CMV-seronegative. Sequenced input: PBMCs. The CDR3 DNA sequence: TGTGCCAGCAGCGACTCCGACAGGGTTGATGGCTACACCTTC. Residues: CASSDSDRVDGYTF.